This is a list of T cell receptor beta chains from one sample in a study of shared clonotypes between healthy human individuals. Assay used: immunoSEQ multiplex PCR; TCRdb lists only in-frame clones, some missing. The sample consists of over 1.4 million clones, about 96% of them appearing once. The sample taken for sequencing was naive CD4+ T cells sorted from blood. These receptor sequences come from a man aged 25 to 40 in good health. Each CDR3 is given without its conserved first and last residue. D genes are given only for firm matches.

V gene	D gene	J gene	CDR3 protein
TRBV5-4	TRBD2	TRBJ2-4	ASSAWGGRVGKNIQY
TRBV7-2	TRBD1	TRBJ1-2	ASSPYWTGYGYT
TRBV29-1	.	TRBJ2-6	SVVGGVSGANVLT
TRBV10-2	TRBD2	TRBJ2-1	ASSEPKGLATIDEQF
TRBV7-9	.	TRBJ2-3	ASSLHGRDTQY
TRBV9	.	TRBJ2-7	ASSVRDGLYEQY
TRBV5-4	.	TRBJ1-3	ASSRGVSGNTIY
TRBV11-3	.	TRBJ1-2	ASHRGAYGYT
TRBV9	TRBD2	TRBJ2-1	ASSVASVAGGLGNEQF
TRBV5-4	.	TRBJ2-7	ASSLGIQGTYEQY
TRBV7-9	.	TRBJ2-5	ASSLAVRGETQY
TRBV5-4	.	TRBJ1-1	ASSLGQFEAF
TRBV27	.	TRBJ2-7	ASSSPGLPYEQY
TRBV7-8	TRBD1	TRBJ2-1	ASSLFIPNRGSYNEQF
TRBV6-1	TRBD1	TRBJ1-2	ASSEGTGEYGYT
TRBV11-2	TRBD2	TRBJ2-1	ASSLEGLAAGEQF
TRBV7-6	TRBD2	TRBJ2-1	ASSLAATSAYNEQF
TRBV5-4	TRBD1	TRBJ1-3	ASRDRETGNTIY
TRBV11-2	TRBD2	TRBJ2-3	ASSLDTSGRALRYTDTQY
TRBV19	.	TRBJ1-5	ASSKRSRGATEPQH
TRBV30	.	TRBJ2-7	AWSVGAEQY
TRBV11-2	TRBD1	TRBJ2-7	ASQTGTEQY
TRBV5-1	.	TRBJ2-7	ASSLAHRVDEQY
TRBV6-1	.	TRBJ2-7	ASKEGAPLSYEQY
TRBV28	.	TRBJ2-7	ASSLISGYEQY
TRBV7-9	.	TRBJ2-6	ASSQFASAAGANVLT
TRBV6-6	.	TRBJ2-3	ASSMDIDTQY
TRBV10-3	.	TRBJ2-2	AISESQRTGELF
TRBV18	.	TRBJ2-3	ASSEWPSTDTQY
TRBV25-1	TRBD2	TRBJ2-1	ASSHLAGEFNEQF
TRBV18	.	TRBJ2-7	ASSPTGFYEQY
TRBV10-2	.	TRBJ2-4	ASRETSGLNKNIQY
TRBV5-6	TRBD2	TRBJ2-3	ASSREGGTDTQY
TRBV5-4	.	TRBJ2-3	ASSLTLRGAATDTQY
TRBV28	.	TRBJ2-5	ASRGNQAETQY
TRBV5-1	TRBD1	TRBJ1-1	ASSVGGITEAF
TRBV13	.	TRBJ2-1	ASSLVGPQRSSYNEQF
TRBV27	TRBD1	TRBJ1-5	ASSFWGQGNYQPQH
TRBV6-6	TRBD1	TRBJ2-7	ASSQPGQAISEQY
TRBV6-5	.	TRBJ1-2	ASEQGLYGYT
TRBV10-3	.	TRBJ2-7	AISDAEIHTQY
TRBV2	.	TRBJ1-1	ASSAGSFNTEAF
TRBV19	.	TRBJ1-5	ASSIGINSNQPQH
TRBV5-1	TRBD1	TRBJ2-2	ASSQQGAPNTGELF
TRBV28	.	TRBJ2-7	ASSLVGGLSYEQY
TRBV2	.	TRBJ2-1	ASSNRYNEQF